Sequencing of this T cell receptor beta chain was carried out in a study of blood T cell repertoires in COVID-19. Clones were sequenced by immunoSEQ multiplex PCR, and TCRdb holds only the in-frame ones, with some missing. The sample yields under 200,000 clones, approximately 89% seen once. With V trimmed by 1 base and J by 1 base, 9 bases remained unmatched. This CDR3 has 19 amino acids. Germline V gene lookup returns CDR1 SGHVS and CDR2 FNYEAQ. Sequences were obtained from PBMCs or T cells enriched from blood (not recorded which). The V gene is TRBV7-6, the J gene TRBJ2-1; the match to TRBD2 covers 11 bases. The sequence came from a woman younger than 35 who had recovered from COVID-19. Here the CDR3 reads CASSLDFPSGRPSYNEQFF. The CDR3 nucleotides are TGTGCCAGCAGCTTAGATTTTCCTAGCGGGAGGCCTTCCTACAATGAGCAGTTCTTC.